The sequence of this T cell receptor (beta chain) was determined in a study of shared clonotypes between healthy human individuals. Overall study context: Two women and a few men aged 18 to 49 served as donors. Per donor, CD8 memory used one plate, CD8 naive used two, CD4 memory used three and CD4 naive used three.

Only CD45RO-negative cells positively selected for CCR7 counted as naive CD8 cells, so terminally differentiated effector memory CD45RA+ cells were excluded. It was across several immunoSEQ plates that each subset's genomic DNA was evenly split. Some clones are missing from TCRdb's copy, which holds only in-frame ones; the method was immunoSEQ multiplex PCR. Here the sample spans over 2,000,000 clones, 93% being singletons. On this clone: The antigen remains unidentified.

Study-level findings and limits: It was the non-shared clonotypes that had lower generation probabilities than clonotypes shared by all four donors.

Germline trimming cut 6 bases from V and 6 bases from J; bases unmatched to any gene: 10. The CDR3 sequence is 15 residues long. Germline assignment: CDR1 KGHSH and CDR2 LQKENI. The receptor was isolated from a man between 18 and 29 years old in good health. Some clones in this sample may be carry-over from other donors' samples. The sequenced material came from naive CD8+ T cells from PBMCs. The chain uses TRBV18 and TRBJ2-2; 7 bases are shared with TRBD2. The CDR3 loop reads CASSPNRLASGELFF. CDR3 sequence (DNA): TGTGCCAGCTCCCCGAATCGACTAGCCTCCGGGGAGCTGTTTTTT.